What follows are 9 T cell receptor beta chains derived from one specimen sequenced in a study of PD-L1 blockade in urothelial cancer. Profiling relied on immunoSEQ multiplex PCR, and the TCRdb table lists in-frame clones only, not all of them. The table has 56,000 or so clones, approximately 86% seen once. The sample in question was PBMCs, obtained around atezolizumab (anti-PD-L1) treatment. These receptors were obtained from a man aged 50 to 60 with urothelial cancer.

The chain is built from TRBV9 and TRBJ2-3; a weak D match, TRBD1 (6 bases). The V and J ends lost 3 bases and 8 bases respectively, with 13 bases between them. Per the germline V gene, CDR1 is SGDLS and CDR2 is YYNGEE. The CDR3 has 13 amino acids. In DNA form, the CDR3 reads TGTGCCAGCAGCGCCGAGGGGGTCGGTACGCAGTATTTT. The encoded protein is CASSAEGVGTQYF. The entire variable domain, with the rest obtained from reference TRBV9 and TRBJ2-3, is as follows: DSGVTQTPKHLITATGQRVTLRCSPRSGDLSVYWYQQSLDQGLQFLIQYYNGEERAKGNILERFSAQQFPDLHSELNLSSLELGDSALYFCASSAEGVGTQYFGPGTRLTVL.

The chain employs TRBV4-2 and TRBJ2-1; 9 bases align to TRBD2. V lost 1 base and J lost 5; bases outside the gene matches: 9. CDR1 is LGHNA and CDR2 is YNFKEQ in the germline V gene. The CDR3 spans 17 residues. For the CDR3, the DNA is TGTGCCAGCAGCCAAGTGGTAGCGGGAGACCATCACAATGAGCAGTTCTTC. Protein sequence: CASSQVVAGDHHNEQFF.

This clone has only a few counts. Germline and junction disagree at one end, which may indicate a read error. The V and J genes are TRBV11-2 and TRBJ2-1, with 14 bases matching TRBD2. The germline CDR1 and CDR2 sequences are SGHAT and FQNNGV. The CDR3 consists of 13 residues. The CDR3 reads CASSFRGLAGVVF. DNA of the CDR3: TGTGCCAGCAGCTTTAGGGGACTAGCGGGAGTGGTCTTC. Based on the CDR3 plus reference TRBV11-2 and TRBJ2-1, the full variable domain is EAGVAQSPRYKIIEKRQSVAFWCNPISGHATLYWYQQILGQGPKLLIQFQNNGVVDDSQLPKDRFSAERLKGVDSTLKIQPAKLEDSAVYLCASSFRGLAGVVFGPGTRLTVL.

This clone was seen once. The chain links TRBV21-1 to TRBJ2-7; the table's D gene call, TRBD2, was not cross checked with the DNA. TRBV21-1 is a recognized pseudogene. The CDR3 has 18 residues. The CDR3 DNA sequence: TGTGCCAGCAGCAAAAGGTTAGAGGGGAGGGCAGCCATCTACGAGCAGTACTTC. Amino acids: CASSKRLEGRAAIYEQYF.

CDR3 residues: CASSQGLAGGSYEQYF. CDR3 DNA sequence: TGCGCCAGCAGCCAAGGACTAGCGGGGGGATCCTACGAGCAGTACTTC. V and J are TRBV4-1 and TRBJ2-7; TRBD2 matches at 13 bases. Trimming took 1 base from V and 1 from J; bases not matched to a gene: 1. This CDR3 is built from 16 residues. In germline, CDR1 is MGHRA, CDR2 YSYEKL.

This chain uses TRBV5-1 with TRBJ1-1, with D maybe TRBD1 (6 bases). Deletions cut 4 bases from V and 6 bases from J, with 19 bases between. Germline V lookup: CDR1 SGHRS, CDR2 YFSETQ. The CDR3 consists of 15 residues. CDR3 DNA: TGCGCCAGCAGCCCGCCAACAGGGAATTCGGCTGAAGCTTTCTTT. Its protein is CASSPPTGNSAEAFF.

The V call is TRBV5-1, the J call TRBJ2-5; D call uncertain. The CDR3 covers 13 residues. Trimming removed 4 bases from V and 2 bases from J, with 9 bases in between. The V gene's germline CDR1 is SGHRS and CDR2 YFSETQ. CDR3 nucleotide sequence: TGCGCCAGCAGCATGGCCACACAAGAGACCCAGTACTTC. Protein: CASSMATQETQYF.

The rearrangement uses TRBV7-9 and TRBJ2-7, with a weak D call TRBD2 (6 bases). Deletions cut 1 base from V and 3 bases from J, with 13 bases between. CDR1 is SEHNR and CDR2 is FQNEAQ in the germline V gene (reference sequence). CDR3 length: 15 amino acids. CDR3 nucleotides: TGTGCCAGCAGCTTAGTGAGCGGGCCGGACTACGAGCAGTACTTC. This gives the protein CASSLVSGPDYEQYF.

The chain uses TRBV29-1 and TRBJ2-2; possible D gene TRBD2, 5 bases. The germline gives CDR1 SQVTM, CDR2 ANQGSEA. The CDR3 runs to 15 residues. With 3 bases removed from V and 6 bases from J, the gap between germline ends came to 17 bases. The CDR3: CSVDVAGSRPGELFF. The CDR3 nucleotides are TGCAGCGTTGATGTTGCGGGCTCGAGACCCGGGGAGCTGTTTTTT.